This T cell receptor (beta chain) was observed in a study of T cells expressing NK-cell markers (dated by TCRdb to 2020 to 2022). About the investigation overall: In sorted CD3+CD56+NKG2C+, CD3+CD56+NKG2C- and CD3+CD56-NKG2C+ T-cell subsets from about 8 donors, TCR beta-chain repertoires were profiled. Among the eight sequenced donors, seven were HCMV-seropositive and one was HCMV-seronegative. All eight donors whose samples were sequenced were randomly selected healthy volunteers, three of them men and five women. The libraries were sequenced on Illumina HiSeq 2000/2500, MiSeq or NextSeq, producing 2 x 150 bp reads. What the study reported, not specific to this receptor: Whether the expanded NKG2C-expressing T cell clones were specific for HCMV antigens was left unclear. For roughly six donors, the dominant CD3+CD56+NKG2C+ clonotypes were among the top 10 CD8+ clonotypes and accounted for about 1.0-7.5% of CD8+ T cells. Those dominant clonotypes were again the most abundant among CD3+CD56-NKG2C+ cells in a handful of donors, at roughly 25-65%.

Regarding this clonotype: Which antigen it targets is not known.

From its cysteine to its phenylalanine, the CDR3 spans 15 amino acids. Nucleotide data are not available. For CDR1 and CDR2, the germline V gene (reference sequence) lists LGHDT and YNNKEL. HCMV serostatus was determined by detecting HCMV-specific IgG in serum with a commercial ELISA kit. Peripheral blood mononuclear cells were isolated from blood by Ficoll density gradient centrifugation. The sample was run on an Illumina HiSeq 2000. TCR beta cDNA libraries were made by 5'RACE template switching that added a universal primer site and unique molecular identifiers. cDNA synthesis was primed from the TCR beta constant segment and was followed by two successive PCR amplification steps. The paper's processing steps were these. MIGEC was used to demultiplex reads and group the reads by UMI, and MiTCR was used to assemble and quantify clonotypes. To exclude erroneous sequences, only TCR cDNA sequences supported by at least two reads were retained. Downstream repertoire analysis used the tcR package, and clonotypes were matched across fractions by CDR3 nucleotide sequence plus V segment. VDJmatch was used to annotate antigen specificity against VDJdb, with one amino acid substitution in CDR3 permitted. TCRdb reprocessed the reads, reporting each CDR3 protein sequence once and no DNA. The V and J calls come from TCRdb's annotation, not from the publication. The sample table holds about 400,000 distinct CDR3 sequences. Around a tenth of the sample is taken by the ten largest.

This sequence was found in a woman in her forties or fifties in good health. Donor details come from another sample of the same person, matched by shared clones. The material sequenced was blood T cells: a sorted CD56 or NKG2C T cell subset, CD4+ or CD8+ T cells, or bulk PBMC T cells (not recorded which). In this chain, TRBV3-1 is recombined with TRBJ2-7. CDR3 loop: CASSQDLGYPYEQYF.